These 25 T cell receptor beta chains were sequenced from one sample in a study of T cells after yellow fever vaccination. TCRdb reprocessed the 5' RACE reads with MiXCR, giving one entry per CDR3 protein. This sample has 200,000 to 300,000 distinct CDR3 sequences, with 3.6% found just once. Sample: PBMCs, taken 15 days after the yellow fever booster vaccination. The receptors originated from a man younger than 35 who received the YFV17D yellow fever vaccine.

This clonotype was seen repeatedly, ten times or more. This chain connects TRBV6-1 to TRBJ2-1; TRBD1 or TRBD2 may be the D gene (5 bases each). V lost 3 bases to trimming and J lost 5 bases, with 8 bases between them. The CDR3 totals 13 residues. Germline V gene sequence: CDR1 MNHNS, CDR2 SASEGT. In nucleotides, the CDR3 is TGTGCCAGCAGTGAGGGGACCAACAATGAGCAGTTCTTC. This codes for CASSEGTNNEQFF.

This clonotype was seen repeatedly, ten times or more. The chain combines TRBV6-2 or TRBV6-3 with TRBJ2-6; TRBD2 matches at 7 bases. V lost 7 bases to trimming and J lost 0 bases; unmatched junction nucleotides: 6. The CDR3 is 16 residues long. Germline lookup yields CDR1 MNHEY and CDR2 SVGEGT. The CDR3 DNA sequence: TGTGCCAGCACCCAACTAGCGCGCTCTGGGGCCAACGTCCTGACTTTC. As protein: CASTQLARSGANVLTF.

This clonotype was detected ten times or more. V gene TRBV3-2 combines with J gene TRBJ2-1; TRBD1 was called by the table and not checked on the DNA. TRBV3-2 is described as a pseudogene. CDR3 length: 15 amino acids. CDR3 sequence: CARSERDRYYNEQFF. For the CDR3, the DNA is TGTGCCAGGTCTGAGAGGGACAGATATTACAATGAGCAGTTCTTC.

This clonotype was observed at least ten times. The chain links TRBV7-2 to TRBJ2-7; D perhaps matches TRBD2 (5 bases). This CDR3 is 13 amino acids long. Germline V CDR1 and CDR2: SGHTA, FQGNSA. V was shortened by 0 bases and J by 2 bases, with 5 bases between the two germline ends. The CDR3 sequence is CASSLAGAYEQYF. The CDR3 DNA is TGTGCCAGCAGCTTAGCGGGAGCCTACGAGCAGTACTTC.

This clonotype was counted many times. The chain links TRBV4-1 to TRBJ1-5, with D possibly matching TRBD1 (5 bases). The CDR3 is made up of 15 amino acids. The V end was cut by 0 bases, the J end by 5 bases, with 11 bases between. Germline CDR1 MGHRA, CDR2 YSYEKL. The CDR3 sequence is CASSQDEKGHQPQHF. The CDR3 DNA reads TGCGCCAGCAGCCAAGATGAAAAGGGACATCAGCCCCAGCATTTT.

This clonotype showed up many times. This rearrangement joins TRBV12-3 or TRBV12-4 to TRBJ1-3; perhaps TRBD1 as D (5 bases). V lost 5 bases and J 0 bases, leaving 14 bases between the germline ends. The CDR3 length is 16 residues. The CDR3 nucleotides read TGTGCCAGCAGTCCCCGACAGTGGACCTCTGGAAACACCATATATTTT. This codes for CASSPRQWTSGNTIYF.

There are many counts of this clonotype. This chain connects TRBV7-8 to TRBJ2-1; a weak D match, TRBD2 (6 bases). Germline CDR1 SGHVS, CDR2 FQNEAQ. The CDR3 contains 15 residues. V was clipped by 3 bases and J by 1 base, with 10 bases between them. CDR3 residues: CASSFRAGSYNEQFF. The CDR3 DNA reads as TGTGCCAGCAGCTTCAGGGCGGGGTCCTACAATGAGCAGTTCTTC.

This clonotype was detected many times. The chain is built from TRBV7-9 and TRBJ1-2; TRBD1 aligns across 8 bases. The length of the CDR3 is 13 residues. Trimming took 5 bases from V and 8 from J; bases not matched to a gene: 7. The V gene's germline CDR1 is SEHNR and CDR2 FQNEAQ (reference sequence). The DNA for the CDR3 is TGTGCCAGCAGCGTGACAGGGGATGTCGGCTACACCTTC. Translation: CASSVTGDVGYTF.

This clonotype has a count of ten or more. The chain has TRBV9 and TRBJ2-3; D is uncertain. The V gene's germline CDR1 is SGDLS and CDR2 YYNGEE. The ends were cut back, 0 bases at V and 0 bases at J, with 8 bases in the middle. CDR3 length: 15 residues. This CDR3 reads CASSVVVGSTDTQYF. The CDR3 region has the DNA TGTGCCAGCAGCGTAGTGGTGGGAAGCACAGATACGCAGTATTTT.

This clonotype was picked up many times. The chain carries TRBV7-2 and TRBJ2-5; a possible D gene is TRBD1 (5 bases). The CDR3 runs to 13 residues. Trimming cost V 5 bases and J 7 bases, with 14 bases left between them. Germline CDR1 reads SGHTA; CDR2 reads FQGNSA. The CDR3 region is CASSPFQQGTQYF. CDR3 bases: TGTGCCAGCAGCCCTTTTCAGCAGGGGACCCAGTACTTC.

This clonotype was seen many times. The chain carries TRBV12-3 or TRBV12-4 and TRBJ1-2; unclear D gene. The CDR3 covers 16 residues. Trimming took off 3 bases at V and 4 bases at J, with 18 bases between the two ends. Here the CDR3 reads CASSFPQEALSYGYTF. The DNA for the CDR3 is TGTGCCAGCAGTTTCCCCCAGGAGGCCCTTAGCTATGGCTACACCTTC.

This clonotype occurred many times. The chain couples TRBV6-2 or TRBV6-3 to TRBJ1-1; a weak D match, TRBD1 (5 bases). The CDR3 totals 13 residues. The germline gives CDR1 MNHEY, CDR2 SVGEGT. V lost 4 bases and J lost 6, with 12 bases in between. CDR3 coding DNA: TGTGCCAGCAGTTTGGTACAGGCGGCTGAAGCTTTCTTT. Protein product: CASSLVQAAEAFF.

This clonotype occurred many times. The chain carries TRBV7-3 and TRBJ2-5; 9 nucleotides agree with TRBD2. The V and J ends lost 8 bases and 4 bases, in that order; junction bases with no gene match: 11. Germline V gene lookup returns CDR1 SGHTA and CDR2 FQGTGA. CDR3 length: 15 residues. The CDR3 DNA sequence: TGTGCCAGCGCTACGGGGCGGGGGGGCCGAGAGACCCAGTACTTC. The encoded protein is CASATGRGGRETQYF. Variable domain in full (rest from reference TRBV7-3 and TRBJ2-5): GAGVSQTPSNKVTEKGKYVELRCDPISGHTALYWYRQSLGQGPEFLIYFQGTGAADDSGLPNDRFFAVRPEGSVSTLKIQRTERGDSAVYLCASATGRGGRETQYFGPGTRLLVL.

Concerning this clonotype: Given the absence of the conserved phenylalanine or tryptophan at the CDR3 end, a read error is likely. This sequence joins TRBV5-4 and TRBJ2-1; D is ambiguous. The length of the CDR3 is 15 residues. The V end was cut by 0 bases, the J end by 4 bases, with 11 bases between. Germline CDR1 SGHNT, CDR2 YYREEE (reference sequence). The CDR3 is CASSLDGYSYNEQFL. Here the CDR3 DNA reads TGTGCCAGCAGCTTGGATGGGTATTCGTACAATGAGCAGTTCTTG.

This clonotype was seen repeatedly, ten times or more. The rearrangement joins TRBV20-1 to TRBJ1-3, with a weak D call TRBD1 (6 bases). The CDR3 contains 16 residues. Germline V gene lookup returns CDR1 DFQATT and CDR2 SNEGSKA (reference sequence). Trimming took 0 bases from V and 2 from J, leaving 14 bases between them. DNA for the CDR3: TGCAGTGCTAGAGATTTTACGGCAGGGGCTGGAAACACCATATATTTT. It translates to CSARDFTAGAGNTIYF.

This clonotype has a count of ten or more. This chain connects TRBV12-3 or TRBV12-4 to TRBJ2-1, with D hard to call. CDR3 length: 12 amino acids. With 7 bases removed from V and 4 bases from J, the gap between germline ends came to 8 bases. CDR3 in amino acids: CASTIQYNEQFF. The CDR3, as DNA: TGTGCCAGCACCATACAGTACAATGAGCAGTTCTTC.

This clonotype was counted ten times or more. The chain has TRBV20-1 and TRBJ1-1; D is undetermined. Trimming removed 0 bases at V and 11 bases at J, with 10 bases between. The CDR3 is 11 residues long. Germline-derived CDR1 and CDR2 are DFQATT and SNEGSKA (reference sequence). Here the CDR3 reads CSARDKVSAFF. The CDR3, as DNA: TGCAGTGCTAGAGATAAGGTATCGGCTTTCTTT.

This clonotype was recorded many times. The CDR3 nucleotides read TGTGCCAGCAGCTCACTAGCGTCGACGGCAGATACGCAGTATTTT. Translation gives CASSSLASTADTQYF. The rearrangement links TRBV9 to TRBJ2-3, with TRBD2 identical over 7 bases. The CDR3 length is 15 residues. Germline V gives CDR1 SGDLS, CDR2 YYNGEE. J was trimmed by 4 bases and V by 4 bases; bases with no gene match: 9.

The gene calls are TRBV5-5 and TRBJ1-6; no reliable D call. V was trimmed by 2 bases and J by 10 bases, leaving 10 bases between them. The CDR3 loop spans 13 amino acids. Germline values: CDR1 SGHKS, CDR2 YYEKEE (reference sequence). The CDR3 sequence is CASSLGPGSPLHF. The CDR3 coding sequence is TGTGCCAGCAGCTTAGGTCCGGGGTCACCCCTCCACTTT.

The table lists this clonotype with many counts. The chain links TRBV7-9 to TRBJ1-6; 7 bases match TRBD1. This CDR3 spans 17 amino acids. With V trimmed by 4 bases and J by 4 bases, 10 bases remained unmatched. Germline assignment: CDR1 SEHNR and CDR2 FQNEAQ (reference sequence). The CDR3, as DNA: TGTGCCAGCAGCTCGACCGAAGGGGGACAGTATAATTCACCCCTCCACTTT. The encoded protein is CASSSTEGGQYNSPLHF.

This clonotype appeared many times. This sequence joins TRBV20-1 and TRBJ1-4, with 7 bases matching TRBD1. CDR1 and CDR2 from the germline V gene are DFQATT and SNEGSKA (reference sequence). The J segment lost 6 bases and the V segment lost 6 bases, leaving 10 bases of the junction unmatched. CDR3 size: 14 residues. The CDR3 protein is CSAFHRGGDEKLFF. For the CDR3, the DNA is TGCAGTGCATTCCACAGGGGTGGGGATGAAAAACTGTTTTTT.

This clonotype was counted many times. The chain combines TRBV5-1 with TRBJ2-3; D ambiguous. The length of the CDR3 is 17 residues. Between the trimmed V and J ends, which lost 4 bases and 2 bases, there was a span of 20 bases. Per the germline V gene, CDR1 is SGHRS and CDR2 is YFSETQ. As DNA, the CDR3 is TGCGCCAGCAGCCCGGCCGGGCCCTGGAGTTCCACAGATACGCAGTATTTT. Encoded protein: CASSPAGPWSSTDTQYF.

This clonotype has ten or more counts. In DNA, the CDR3 is TGTGCCAGCAGCTTAGTGGGGAGTAACACTGGGGCCAACGTCCTGACTTTC. It is translated as CASSLVGSNTGANVLTF. The rearrangement uses TRBV7-3 and TRBJ2-6, with a weak D call TRBD2 (5 bases). Trimming cost V 2 bases and J 2 bases, with 13 bases left between them. CDR1 and CDR2 from the germline V gene are SGHTA and FQGTGA. The CDR3 runs 17 residues.

This chain joins TRBV5-5 and TRBJ2-7, with 13 bases matching TRBD2. Germline-derived CDR1 and CDR2 are SGHKS and YYEKEE (reference sequence). The CDR3 consists of 15 residues. J gave up 4 bases and V 4 bases, and 5 bases lay outside the gene matches. For the CDR3, the DNA is TGTGCCAGCAGCCTGAGACTAGCGGGGGGTTACGAGCAGTACTTC. Translating it yields CASSLRLAGGYEQYF.

There are many counts of this clonotype. The chain combines TRBV9 with TRBJ1-1; no clear D. The CDR3 runs to 13 residues. Germline lookup yields CDR1 SGDLS and CDR2 YYNGEE. Trimming took off 0 bases at V and 3 bases at J, with 6 bases between the two ends. This CDR3 reads CASSVEGDTEAFF. In nucleotides, the CDR3 is TGTGCCAGCAGCGTAGAGGGAGACACTGAAGCTTTCTTT. Full variable domain (rest looked up from reference TRBV9 and TRBJ1-1): DSGVTQTPKHLITATGQRVTLRCSPRSGDLSVYWYQQSLDQGLQFLIQYYNGEERAKGNILERFSAQQFPDLHSELNLSSLELGDSALYFCASSVEGDTEAFFGQGTRLTVV.